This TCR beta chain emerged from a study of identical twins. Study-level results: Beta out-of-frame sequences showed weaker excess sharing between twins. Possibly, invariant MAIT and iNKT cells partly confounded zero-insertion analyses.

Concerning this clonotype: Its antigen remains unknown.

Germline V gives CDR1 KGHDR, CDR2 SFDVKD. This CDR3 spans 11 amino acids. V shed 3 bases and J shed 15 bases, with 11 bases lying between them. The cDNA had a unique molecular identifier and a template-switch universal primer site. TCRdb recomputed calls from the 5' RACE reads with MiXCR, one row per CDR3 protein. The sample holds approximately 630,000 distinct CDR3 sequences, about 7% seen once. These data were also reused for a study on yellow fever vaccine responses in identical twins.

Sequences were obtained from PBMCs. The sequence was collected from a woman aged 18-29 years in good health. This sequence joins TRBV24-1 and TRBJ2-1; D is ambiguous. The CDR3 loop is CATSDPYGVFF. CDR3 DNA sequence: TGTGCCACCAGTGATCCCTACGGTGTGTTCTTC.